What follows are 19 T cell receptor beta chains derived from one specimen sequenced in a study of blood T cell repertoires in COVID-19. Only in-frame clones appear in the TCRdb table, and some are missing; sequencing was by immunoSEQ multiplex PCR. Here the sample spans approximately 110,000 clones, around 84% being singletons. What was sequenced was peripheral blood. These receptors all stem from a human donor in a cohort sampled during active COVID-19.

The chain links TRBV19 to TRBJ2-2, with D maybe TRBD1 (5 bases). CDR3 length: 13 residues. CDR1 and CDR2 (germline): LNHDA, SQIVND (reference sequence). Trimming pared 2 bases from V and 7 bases from J, leaving 8 bases between. The DNA of the CDR3 is TGTGCCAGTAGTATAAAGGGGCTCGGGGAGCTGTTTTTT. Its translation is CASSIKGLGELFF.

The V and J genes are TRBV6-5 and TRBJ2-7, with D maybe TRBD2 (6 bases). The ends were cut back, 2 bases at V and 6 bases at J, with 8 bases in the middle. The CDR3 length is 12 residues. Germline-derived CDR1 and CDR2 are MNHEY and SVGAGI. The DNA of the CDR3 is TGTGCCAGCAGTTACGTGGGAGGCGAGCAGTACTTC. This sequence encodes CASSYVGGEQYF.

The J gene is TRBJ2-3, the V gene TRBV30; a weak D match, TRBD1 (5 bases). Germline V lookup: CDR1 GTSNPN, CDR2 SVGIG (reference sequence). This CDR3 is 12 amino acids long. Trimming took off 3 bases at V and 5 bases at J, with 9 bases between the two ends. The CDR3: CAWSLTGDTQYF. As DNA, the CDR3 is TGTGCCTGGAGCCTAACAGGAGATACGCAGTATTTT.

This clone occurred once. The chain carries TRBV6-1 and TRBJ1-6, with TRBD1 identical over 7 bases. Germline CDR1 is MNHNS and CDR2 is SASEGT. The CDR3 spans 14 residues. The J segment lost 10 bases and the V segment lost 2 bases, leaving 5 bases of the junction unmatched. CDR3 sequence reads: CASSEQGGLSPLHF. The CDR3 nucleotides are TGTGCCAGCAGTGAACAAGGGGGCCTCTCACCCCTCCACTTT.

The V gene is TRBV10-3, the J gene TRBJ2-1; 9 bases align to TRBD1. Germline V gives CDR1 ENHRY, CDR2 SYGVKD. V was pared by 3 bases and J by 9 bases, with 12 bases of the junction left unmatched. The CDR3 consists of 16 residues. CDR3 DNA: TGTGCCATCAGTGACCAGTCTAGGGGACAGGGCCGTGAGCAGTTCTTC. It codes for CAISDQSRGQGREQFF.

The J gene is TRBJ2-2, the V gene TRBV6-5, with D tentatively TRBD2 (5 bases). The CDR3 runs 11 residues. The V end was cut by 8 bases, the J end by 6 bases, with 7 bases between. Germline lookup yields CDR1 MNHEY and CDR2 SVGAGI. CDR3 in amino acids: CASRRSGELFF. The CDR3 bases are TGTGCCAGCCGGAGGTCCGGGGAGCTGTTTTTT.

The V call is TRBV28, the J call TRBJ2-5; tentative D call: TRBD1 (5 bases). Trimming cost V 2 bases and J 4 bases, with 8 bases left between them. This CDR3 has 13 residues. The germline V gene encodes CDR1 MDHEN and CDR2 SYDVKM. Here the CDR3 DNA reads TGTGCCAGCAGTTTAGCAGGGCTAGAGACCCAGTACTTC. Translated: CASSLAGLETQYF.

V usage is TRBV28 and J usage is TRBJ1-6; D possibly corresponds to TRBD1 (5 bases). CDR3 length: 14 residues. Germline assignment: CDR1 MDHEN and CDR2 SYDVKM. Between the trimmed V and J ends, which lost 7 bases and 7 bases, there was a span of 14 bases. CDR3 protein: CASTLGTLNSPLHF. CDR3 coding DNA: TGTGCCAGCACCCTTGGGACTTTAAATTCACCCCTCCACTTT. Combining the CDR3 with reference TRBV28 and TRBJ1-6 gives the whole variable domain DVKVTQSSRYLVKRTGEKVFLECVQDMDHENMFWYRQDPGLGLRLIYFSYDVKMKEKGDIPEGYSVSREKKERFSLILESASTNQTSMYLCASTLGTLNSPLHFGNGTRLTVT.

J is TRBJ1-6 and V is TRBV21-1. TRBV21-1 represents a pseudogene. The CDR3 runs to 15 residues. The CDR3 sequence: CASSSRGTGGSPLHF. For the CDR3, the DNA is TGTGCCAGCAGCAGCAGAGGGACTGGAGGTTCACCCCTCCACTTT.

J is TRBJ1-3 and V is TRBV12-5; 9 bases align to TRBD1. This CDR3 spans 15 amino acids. The junction had 5 bases not matched to a gene; V was cut back by 3 bases and J by 5 bases. Per germline, CDR1 LGHNT and CDR2 FRNRAP. This CDR3 is CASGFSGTGRNTIYF. In DNA form, the CDR3 reads TGTGCTAGTGGTTTCTCCGGGACAGGGAGAAACACCATATATTTT.

V and J are TRBV14 and TRBJ2-5; D is unclear. This CDR3 spans 14 amino acids. Germline V gives CDR1 SGHDN, CDR2 FVKESK. Trimming left V 1 base short and J 1 base short, with 7 bases between. The CDR3 protein is CASSQGYSQETQYF. CDR3 coding DNA: TGTGCCAGCAGCCAAGGGTACTCCCAAGAGACCCAGTACTTC.

The rearrangement joins TRBV6-5 to TRBJ1-6; TRBD1 agrees at 9 bases. CDR1 and CDR2 from the germline V gene are MNHEY and SVGAGI. V gave up 6 bases and J gave up 9 bases; unmatched junction bases: 3. CDR3 length equals 13 residues. The CDR3 loop is CASRLTGGSPLHF. The CDR3 DNA sequence: TGTGCCAGCAGGTTGACAGGGGGTTCACCCCTCCACTTT.

This clone was found a few times. This chain connects TRBV7-8 to TRBJ2-7; D not resolved. V was shortened by 5 bases and J by 2 bases, with 19 bases between the two germline ends. The CDR3 sequence is 16 residues long. The germline CDR1 and CDR2 sequences are SGHVS and FQNEAQ. In nucleotides, the CDR3 is TGTGCCAGCAGCGCGAACCCCTCCGCCTCAACCTACGAGCAGTACTTC. It is translated as CASSANPSASTYEQYF. Together with reference TRBV7-8 and TRBJ2-7, the CDR3 gives the full variable domain: GAGVSQSPRYKVAKRGQDVALRCDPISGHVSLFWYQQALGQGPEFLTYFQNEAQLDKSGLPSDRFFAERPEGSVSTLKIQRTQQEDSAVYLCASSANPSASTYEQYFGPGTRLTVT.

The gene calls are TRBV18 and TRBJ2-4, with D perhaps matching TRBD1 (6 bases). The CDR3 runs 15 residues. Germline CDR1 and CDR2: KGHSH and LQKENI. V lost 0 bases and J lost 3, with 9 bases in between. The CDR3 sequence: CASSPPSGDKNIQYF. The CDR3 DNA is TGTGCCAGCTCACCACCGTCAGGGGACAAAAACATTCAGTACTTC. Drawing the rest from reference TRBV18 and TRBJ2-4, the complete variable domain is NAGVMQNPRHLVRRRGQEARLRCSPMKGHSHVYWYRQLPEEGLKFMVYLQKENIIDESGMPKERFSAEFPKEGPSILRIQQVVRGDSAAYFCASSPPSGDKNIQYFGAGTRLSVL.

This chain connects TRBV9 to TRBJ2-2; 10 bases are a match to TRBD1. V was pared by 0 bases and J by 4 bases, with 9 bases of the junction left unmatched. The CDR3 sequence is 18 residues long. The V gene's germline CDR1 is SGDLS and CDR2 YYNGEE. CDR3 sequence reads: CASSVGQGAVYGTGELFF. As DNA, the CDR3 is TGTGCCAGCAGCGTAGGACAGGGGGCTGTCTACGGCACCGGGGAGCTGTTTTTT.

CDR3: CASSPGLAGGELYNEQFF. The DNA of the CDR3 is TGTGCCAGCAGCCCGGGACTAGCGGGAGGGGAGCTCTACAATGAGCAGTTCTTC. This rearrangement joins TRBV7-8 to TRBJ2-1; 16 nucleotides agree with TRBD2. CDR1 is SGHVS and CDR2 is FQNEAQ in the germline V gene. CDR3 length: 18 residues. V shed 5 bases and J 3 bases; nucleotides not matched to a gene: 7.

The V and J genes are TRBV19 and TRBJ2-3, with D perhaps TRBD2 (5 bases). V shed 6 bases and J shed 0 bases, with 13 bases lying between them. Germline CDR1 is LNHDA and CDR2 is SQIVND (reference sequence). This CDR3 spans 15 amino acids. CDR3 protein: CASRRSSGSTDTQYF. CDR3 nucleotide sequence: TGTGCCAGTAGGAGGTCGAGCGGTAGCACAGATACGCAGTATTTT.

The chain employs TRBV3-1 (or the pseudogene TRBV3-2) and TRBJ2-3; 10 nucleotides align to TRBD2. This CDR3 has 18 residues. V shed 0 bases, J shed 5 bases, and the junction held 11 bases outside the gene matches. Germline CDR1 reads LGHDT; CDR2 reads YNNKEL (reference sequence). The CDR3 DNA is TGTGCCAGCAGCCAAGATCGGGCTAGCGGGAGTGGCCTAGATACGCAGTATTTT. It specifies CASSQDRASGSGLDTQYF.

A few counts support this clone. The sample carries other DNA sequences with the same CDR3. The chain links TRBV28 to TRBJ2-1, with TRBD1 as a possible D gene (6 bases). The CDR3 contains 14 residues. Germline CDR1 and CDR2: MDHEN and SYDVKM. V was shortened by 3 bases and J by 6 bases, with 12 bases between the two germline ends. CDR3 DNA sequence: TGTGCCAGCAGTTTGGCAGGGGCTCGCAATGAGCAGTTCTTC. This translates into CASSLAGARNEQFF.